The 12 T cell receptor beta chains reported below all come from one sample, sequenced in a study of T cell clonality in common variable immunodeficiency. The table came from immunoSEQ multiplex PCR; TCRdb's copy has only in-frame clones and leaves some out. The sample holds over 30,000 clones, and no clone turns up only once. Specimen: peripheral blood mononuclear cells. Receptor source: a person aged 18 to 75 in good health.

This clone appeared many times. The CDR3 is cut off 3 residues early in the read; its end comes from the germline J gene. The genes are TRBV10-1 and TRBJ2-1; D uncertain. This CDR3 has 11 amino acids. Germline CDR1 is WNHNN and CDR2 is SYGVQD (reference sequence). V was pared by 5 bases and J by 6 bases, with 5 bases between. CDR3 region: CASSKGNEQFF. The CDR3 DNA, read in part, is TGCGCCAGCAGTAAAGGCAATGAG.

This clone appeared many times. The read comes to an end 3 residues before the CDR3 does, leaving the germline J gene to fill in the end. This chain joins TRBV4-2 and TRBJ2-3, with a possible D match to TRBD2 (5 bases). The length of the CDR3 is 15 residues. CDR1 and CDR2 (germline): LGHNA, YNFKEQ. The sequenced part of the CDR3 DNA is TGTGCCAGCAGCCAAGAGAGGAACGGGGTGGAGACG. Protein: CASSQERNGVET. The full CDR3 protein reads CASSQERNGVETQYF.

This clone turned up a few times. The read halts 3 residues ahead of the CDR3 end, with the missing end drawn from the germline J gene. The rearrangement uses TRBV20-1 and TRBJ2-7; 14 bases line up with TRBD2. The CDR3 contains 18 residues. The V segment lost 4 bases and the J segment 0 bases; nucleotides outside the gene matches: 11. The germline V gene has CDR1 DFQATT and CDR2 SNEGSKA (reference sequence). The CDR3 bases that were read are TGCAGTGCTACGGGACTAGCGGGGGAACTCTTCCGCTCCTACGAG. It is translated as CSATGLAGELFRSYE. The entire CDR3 reads CSATGLAGELFRSYEQYF.

The sample holds a few counts of this clone. The read ends 3 residues before the CDR3 terminus; that terminus is restored from the germline J gene. The rearrangement uses TRBV19 and TRBJ2-1; TRBD2 matches at 9 bases. The CDR3 has 16 amino acids. J was trimmed by 1 base and V by 4 bases; bases with no gene match: 5. Looked up from germline, CDR1 is LNHDA and CDR2 is SQIVND (reference sequence). The sequenced part of the CDR3 DNA is TGTGCCAGTAGTACTCCTAGCGGGGCGTCCTACAATGAG. Protein product: CASSTPSGASYNE. In full, the CDR3 reads CASSTPSGASYNEQFF.

Of note for this clone: The read terminates 3 residues ahead of where the CDR3 ends, so the germline J gene completes it. This rearrangement joins TRBV10-3 to TRBJ2-5; no firm D call. Germline assignment: CDR1 ENHRY and CDR2 SYGVKD. Deletions cut 4 bases from V and 3 bases from J, with 18 bases between. The CDR3 has 16 amino acids. The covered CDR3 bases are TGTGCCATCAGTGGTGCCAGAATAATAAGAGAAGAGACC. Amino acids: CAISGARIIREET. The whole CDR3 protein is CAISGARIIREETQYF.

Regarding this clone: One end of the junction is discordant with germline, which a read error may explain. The CDR3 end lies 3 residues beyond the end of the read and is filled in from the germline J gene. The chain has TRBV7-8 and TRBJ1-2, with 9 bases matching TRBD1. Germline V CDR1 and CDR2: SGHVS, FQNEAQ. This CDR3 is built from 15 residues. CDR3 DNA, as far as it was read: TGTTCCAGCAGCCCCCGGGACAGGGTCCTATATGGC. Its translation: CSSSPRDRVLYG. The CDR3 as a whole reads CSSSPRDRVLYGYTF.

This clone was detected ten times or more. The read ends 3 residues early relative to the CDR3; the germline J gene fills the gap. The rearrangement joins TRBV20-1 to TRBJ2-2, with a weak D call TRBD1 (5 bases). Per germline, CDR1 DFQATT and CDR2 SNEGSKA (reference sequence). The CDR3 consists of 14 residues. This CDR3 reads CSARDQGTNEKLFF. Partial CDR3 DNA: TGCAGTGCTAGAGATCAGGGAACTAATGAAAAG.

This clone was seen at least ten times. Coverage ceases 3 residues before the CDR3 finishes, and the germline J gene fills in the end. This chain connects TRBV30 to TRBJ2-7, with a possible D match to TRBD1 (6 bases). The V and J ends lost 0 bases and 5 bases respectively, with 11 bases between them. Germline V gene lookup returns CDR1 GTSNPN and CDR2 SVGIG (reference sequence). CDR3 size: 13 residues. CDR3 loop: CAWSVAGGDEQYF. CDR3 bases read: TGTGCCTGGAGTGTGGCTGGGGGCGACGAG.

To note about this clone: The read is 3 residues too short to cover the CDR3 end, so that end is filled in from the germline J gene. The same CDR3 is also encoded by other DNA sequences in this sample. The chain recombines TRBV11-2 with TRBJ1-3; possible D gene TRBD1, 5 bases. CDR1 and CDR2 from the germline V gene are SGHAT and FQNNGV. With 10 bases removed from V and 4 bases from J, the gap between germline ends came to 20 bases. The length of the CDR3 is 15 residues. The part of the CDR3 DNA that was read is TGTGCCACAGCAGCCCGTCCGGGGGACGGAAACACC. Amino acid sequence: CATAARPGDGNT. The whole CDR3 protein is CATAARPGDGNTIYF.

This clone was recorded many times. The read finishes 3 residues shy of the CDR3 end, and the germline J gene is used to complete it. V gene TRBV7-6 combines with J gene TRBJ2-1, with 7 bases identical to TRBD2. The CDR3 has 15 amino acids. Germline V lookup: CDR1 SGHVS, CDR2 FNYEAQ. Losses at the gene ends were 1 base for V and 1 base for J; bases not matched to a gene: 1. The CDR3 loop reads CASSLGSGSYNEQFF. The part of the CDR3 DNA that was read is TGTGCCAGCAGCTTAGGTAGCGGGTCCTACAATGAG.

At least ten counts were recorded for this clone. The read ends 3 residues shy of where the CDR3 ends; the end is completed using the germline J gene. The chain recombines TRBV5-1 with TRBJ2-2, with 13 nucleotides matching TRBD2. V shed 5 bases, J shed 6 bases, and the junction held 10 bases outside the gene matches. The V gene's germline CDR1 is SGHRS and CDR2 YFSETQ. CDR3 length: 17 amino acids. The CDR3: CASRWTSGSPASGELFF. CDR3 DNA (partial): TGCGCCAGCAGATGGACTAGCGGGAGTCCAGCTTCCGGGGAG.

This clone was observed at least ten times. The DNA ends 3 residues before the CDR3 does, and the rest of the CDR3 is filled in from the germline J gene. The rearrangement uses TRBV18 and TRBJ1-1; TRBD1 might be the D (5 bases). The CDR3 length is 14 residues. Germline values: CDR1 KGHSH, CDR2 LQKENI. The V end lost 6 bases, the J end lost 0 bases, and 11 bases lay between the germline ends. The CDR3 here is CASSPGGMNTEAFF. The covered CDR3 bases are TGTGCCAGCTCCCCCGGGGGGATGAACACTGAA.